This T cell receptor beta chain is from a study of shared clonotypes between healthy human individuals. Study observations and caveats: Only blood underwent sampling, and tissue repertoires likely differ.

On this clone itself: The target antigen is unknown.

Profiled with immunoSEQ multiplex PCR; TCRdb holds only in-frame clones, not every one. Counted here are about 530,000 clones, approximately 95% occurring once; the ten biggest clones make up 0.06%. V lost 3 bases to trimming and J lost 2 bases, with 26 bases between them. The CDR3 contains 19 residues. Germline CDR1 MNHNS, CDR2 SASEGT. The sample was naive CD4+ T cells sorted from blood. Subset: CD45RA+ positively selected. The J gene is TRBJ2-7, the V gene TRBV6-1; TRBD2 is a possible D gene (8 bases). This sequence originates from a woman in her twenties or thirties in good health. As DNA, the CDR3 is TGTGCCAGCAGTGATGGACAGGTCCTACTTTCGGGACTAGCCTACGAGCAGTACTTC. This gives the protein CASSDGQVLLSGLAYEQYF.